Listed here are 9 T cell receptor beta chains from one sample, sequenced in a study of T cell repertoires and HLA-DP antigens. Data came from immunoSEQ multiplex PCR; TCRdb stores just in-frame clones and leaves some out. The repertoire holds about 110,000 clones, with about 91% as singletons. These TCRs' antigens remain unknown. The sequenced sample was CD4+ T cells from PBMCs. Source of these receptors: a woman aged 18-29 years in good health and CMV-seronegative.

The genes are TRBV29-1 and TRBJ1-4, with D perhaps TRBD1 (5 bases). The V end lost 5 bases, the J end lost 7 bases, and 11 bases lay between the germline ends. Germline assignment: CDR1 SQVTM and CDR2 ANQGSEA. CDR3 size: 12 residues. The CDR3 spells CSVIGVREKLFF. The CDR3 DNA is TGCAGCGTTATAGGGGTTCGTGAAAAACTGTTTTTT. The full variable domain, in which reference TRBV29-1 and TRBJ1-4 provide the parts outside the CDR3, is SAVISQKPSRDICQRGTSLTIQCQVDSQVTMMFWYRQQPGQSLTLIATANQGSEATYESGFVIDKFPISRPNLTFSTLTVSNMSPEDSSIYLCSVIGVREKLFFGSGTQLSVL.

V and J are TRBV23-1 and TRBJ2-1; 14 bases are shared with TRBD2. TRBV23-1 is designated an ORF whose function remains uncertain. J lost 1 base, V lost 3 bases, and 5 bases had no gene match. The length of the CDR3 is 18 residues. This chain's CDR3 is CASSHPTSGRDSYNEQFF. The CDR3 DNA follows: TGCGCCAGCAGTCATCCGACTAGCGGGAGGGATTCCTACAATGAGCAGTTCTTC.

V and J are TRBV7-3 and TRBJ2-1, with D tentatively TRBD1 (6 bases). V dropped 5 bases and J dropped 0 bases, with 11 bases sitting between them. This CDR3 region has 15 residues. Germline values: CDR1 SGHTA, CDR2 FQGTGA. As DNA, the CDR3 is TGTGCCAGCAGCCGTACAGGGAACTCCTACAATGAGCAGTTCTTC. Translated: CASSRTGNSYNEQFF. The entire variable domain, with the rest obtained from reference TRBV7-3 and TRBJ2-1, is as follows: GAGVSQTPSNKVTEKGKYVELRCDPISGHTALYWYRQSLGQGPEFLIYFQGTGAADDSGLPNDRFFAVRPEGSVSTLKIQRTERGDSAVYLCASSRTGNSYNEQFFGPGTRLTVL.

The V gene is TRBV28, the J gene TRBJ1-4; 7 nucleotides agree with TRBD1. CDR1 is MDHEN, CDR2 SYDVKM, per germline. The CDR3 has 14 amino acids. With V trimmed by 4 bases and J by 7 bases, 6 bases remained unmatched. As DNA, the CDR3 is TGTGCCAGCAGTTACCAGGGGGAACGTGAAAAACTGTTTTTT. It translates to CASSYQGEREKLFF.

The rearrangement uses TRBV6-1 and TRBJ2-7; 12 bases are shared with TRBD2. J lost 2 bases, V lost 5 bases, and 1 base had no gene match. CDR3 size: 14 residues. Germline assignment: CDR1 MNHNS and CDR2 SASEGT. The CDR3 region has the DNA TGTGCCAGCAGTCCTAGCGGGAGGGCCTACGAGCAGTACTTC. Protein product: CASSPSGRAYEQYF.

The rearrangement links TRBV28 to TRBJ1-5, with D possibly matching TRBD1 (5 bases). V gave up 3 bases and J gave up 7 bases, with 22 bases separating them. The CDR3 has 17 amino acids. Germline lookup yields CDR1 MDHEN and CDR2 SYDVKM. The CDR3 bases are TGTGCCAGCAGTTTCCCCCGGGCGGGGCTCAAAATACAGCCCCAGCATTTT. This codes for CASSFPRAGLKIQPQHF.

The V gene is TRBV7-9, the J gene TRBJ2-5, with D possibly being TRBD2 (5 bases). V was trimmed by 3 bases and J by 2 bases, leaving 10 bases between them. CDR3 length: 14 residues. Germline assignment: CDR1 SEHNR and CDR2 FQNEAQ (reference sequence). CDR3 sequence reads: CASSLFSGQETQYF. The CDR3 bases are TGTGCCAGCAGCTTGTTCTCGGGACAAGAGACCCAGTACTTC.

This sequence joins TRBV27 and TRBJ1-4; unclear D gene. The V end was cut by 0 bases, the J end by 7 bases, with 9 bases between. CDR3 length: 14 amino acids. Per the germline V gene, CDR1 is MNHEY and CDR2 is SMNVEV (reference sequence). CDR3 DNA sequence: TGTGCCAGCAGTTTATCGGGATGGGGTGAAAAACTGTTTTTT. This encodes CASSLSGWGEKLFF. The full variable domain, rest sourced from reference TRBV27 and TRBJ1-4, is EAQVTQNPRYLITVTGKKLTVTCSQNMNHEYMSWYRQDPGLGLRQIYYSMNVEVTDKGDVPEGYKVSRKEKRNFPLILESPSPNQTSLYFCASSLSGWGEKLFFGSGTQLSVL.

J is TRBJ1-6 and V is TRBV7-2, with 8 bases that match TRBD1. V lost 2 bases and J lost 9; bases outside the gene matches: 9. Germline CDR1 reads SGHTA; CDR2 reads FQGNSA. This CDR3 region has 16 residues. CDR3 amino acids: CASSLNQGANGSPLHF. In nucleotides, the CDR3 is TGTGCCAGCAGCTTAAACCAGGGGGCTAATGGTTCACCCCTCCACTTT.